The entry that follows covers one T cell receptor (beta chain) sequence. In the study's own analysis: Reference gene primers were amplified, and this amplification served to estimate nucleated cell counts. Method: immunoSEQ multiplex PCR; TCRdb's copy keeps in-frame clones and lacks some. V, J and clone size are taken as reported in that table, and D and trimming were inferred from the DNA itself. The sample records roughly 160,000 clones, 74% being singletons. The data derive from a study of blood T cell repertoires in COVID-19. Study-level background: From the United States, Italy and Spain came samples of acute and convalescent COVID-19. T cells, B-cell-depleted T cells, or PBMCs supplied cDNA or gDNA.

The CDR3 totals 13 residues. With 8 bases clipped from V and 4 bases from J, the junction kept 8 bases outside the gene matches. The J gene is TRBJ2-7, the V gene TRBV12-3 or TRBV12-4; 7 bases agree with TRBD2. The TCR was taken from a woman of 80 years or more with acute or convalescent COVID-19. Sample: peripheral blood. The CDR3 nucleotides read TGTGCCAGCCGCCCGGTTAGCGGGTACGAGCAGTACTTC. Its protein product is CASRPVSGYEQYF.